This T cell receptor (beta chain) is drawn from a study of T cells in Graves' hyperthyroidism and ophthalmopathy. This clonotype was observed at least ten times. Its specificity is not known. TCR beta CDR3 sequences were amplified from RNA transcripts. HTBI primers were used for first-round RT-PCR of the TCR CDR3. TCRdb called the multiplex PCR reads again in MiXCR, with one record for every CDR3 protein. Seen here are 410,000 or so distinct CDR3 sequences, roughly 14% observed once, and the top ten hold under 15%. The study, taken as a whole, reports: Blood also held most thyroid clonotypes expanded beyond 0.001. By a 13 V-J model, ophthalmopathy was set apart from stable hyperthyroidism.

This clonotype originated in a man between 18 and 35 years old with Graves' ophthalmopathy. Sequenced: blood.

In DNA, the CDR3 is TGTGCCACCAGTGATAGCGAGCGCGGGACCTACAATGAGCAGTTCTTC. It encodes CATSDSERGTYNEQFF. The gene calls are TRBV24-1 and TRBJ2-1; possibly TRBD2 for D (6 bases). The V and J ends lost 3 bases and 2 bases respectively, with 13 bases between them. The germline CDR1 and CDR2 sequences are KGHDR and SFDVKD. The CDR3 consists of 16 residues.